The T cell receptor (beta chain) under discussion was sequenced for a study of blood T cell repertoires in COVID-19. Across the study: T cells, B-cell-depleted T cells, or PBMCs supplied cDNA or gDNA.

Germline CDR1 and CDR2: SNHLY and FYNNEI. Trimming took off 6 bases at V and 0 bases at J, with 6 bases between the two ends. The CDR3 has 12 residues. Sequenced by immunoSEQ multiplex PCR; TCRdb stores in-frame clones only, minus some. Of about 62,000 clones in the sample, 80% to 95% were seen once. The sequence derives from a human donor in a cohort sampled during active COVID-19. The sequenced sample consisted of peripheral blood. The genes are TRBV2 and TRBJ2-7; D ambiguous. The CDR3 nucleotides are TGTGCCAGCAGCGCCAGCTCCTACGAGCAGTACTTC. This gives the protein CASSASSYEQYF.